This passage covers 10 T cell receptor beta chains from one sample sequenced in a study of cytomegalovirus exposure and HLA in healthy donors. The PCR had 60 Vbeta and 13 Jbeta primers. This table comes from immunoSEQ multiplex PCR, and its TCRdb copy is limited to in-frame clones, with some not included. The table includes 150,000 to 200,000 clones, roughly 80% detected once. The sample consisted of PBMCs. The receptors stem from a man aged 50 to 60 in good health and CMV-seropositive.

This chain joins TRBV30 and TRBJ2-1, with TRBD2 matching over 10 bases. V lost 0 bases to trimming and J lost 8 bases; unmatched junction nucleotides: 4. CDR1 is GTSNPN, CDR2 SVGIG, per germline (reference sequence). The CDR3 is 14 residues long. CDR3 sequence reads: CAWSVGLAGDEQFF. CDR3 in DNA: TGTGCCTGGAGTGTAGGCCTAGCGGGAGATGAGCAGTTCTTC. Full variable domain (rest looked up from reference TRBV30 and TRBJ2-1): SQTIHQWPATLVQPVGSPLSLECTVEGTSNPNLYWYRQAAGRGLQLLFYSVGIGQISSEVPQNLSASRPQDRQFILSSKKLLLSDSGFYLCAWSVGLAGDEQFFGPGTRLTVL.

The V call is TRBV27, the J call TRBJ2-1; TRBD2 agrees at 11 bases. Germline-derived CDR1 and CDR2 are MNHEY and SMNVEV (reference sequence). V lost 3 bases and J lost 3; bases outside the gene matches: 10. The length of the CDR3 is 18 residues. The CDR3 protein is CASSLTSGVWGGYNEQFF. In DNA, the CDR3 is TGTGCCAGCAGTTTGACTAGCGGGGTGTGGGGGGGCTACAATGAGCAGTTCTTC.

V and J are TRBV4-3 and TRBJ2-1; D may be TRBD2 (7 bases). The CDR3 has 14 amino acids. Trimming took off 3 bases at V and 7 bases at J, with 13 bases between the two ends. CDR1 is LGHNA, CDR2 YSLEER, per germline. DNA of the CDR3: TGCGCCAGCAGCCATGTGGGGGGGCCAAATGAGCAGTTCTTC. Translation gives CASSHVGGPNEQFF.

This sequence joins TRBV27 and TRBJ2-7; 8 bases agree with TRBD2. This CDR3 has 12 residues. Looked up from germline, CDR1 is MNHEY and CDR2 is SMNVEV (reference sequence). The V segment lost 5 bases and the J segment 13 bases; nucleotides outside the gene matches: 10. CDR3 residues: CASSQAGVTPYF. The DNA of the CDR3 is TGTGCCAGCAGTCAAGCGGGAGTCACCCCTTACTTC.

The chain uses TRBV28 and TRBJ1-5, with D hard to call. The CDR3 is 12 residues long. The germline V gene has CDR1 MDHEN and CDR2 SYDVKM. The V and J ends lost 6 bases and 4 bases respectively, with 7 bases between them. The CDR3 loop is CASRPQNQPQHF. CDR3 DNA sequence: TGTGCCAGCAGACCACAGAATCAGCCCCAGCATTTT.

V and J are TRBV5-1 and TRBJ2-2; TRBD1 agrees at 9 bases. V lost 7 bases to trimming and J lost 6 bases; unmatched junction nucleotides: 10. The CDR3 is made up of 15 amino acids. The germline CDR1 and CDR2 sequences are SGHRS and YFSETQ. The CDR3 here is CASCARTGEAGELFF. The CDR3 DNA sequence: TGCGCCAGCTGCGCCCGGACAGGGGAGGCCGGGGAGCTGTTTTTT. Full variable domain (missing parts from reference TRBV5-1 and TRBJ2-2): KAGVTQTPRYLIKTRGQQVTLSCSPISGHRSVSWYQQTPGQGLQFLFEYFSETQRNKGNFPGRFSGRQFSNSRSEMNVSTLELGDSALYLCASCARTGEAGELFFGEGSRLTVL.

V usage is TRBV6-6 and J usage is TRBJ2-1; possible D gene TRBD2, 5 bases. V was clipped by 5 bases and J by 1 base, with 9 bases between them. The CDR3 sequence is 14 residues long. Germline V lookup: CDR1 MNHNY, CDR2 SVGAGI (reference sequence). CDR3: CASSTEGSYNEQFF. CDR3 nucleotides: TGTGCCAGCAGTACTGAGGGATCCTACAATGAGCAGTTCTTC.

This chain joins TRBV7-9 and TRBJ2-6; D unresolved. Deletions cut 6 bases from V and 2 bases from J, with 2 bases between. Germline CDR1 reads SEHNR; CDR2 reads FQNEAQ (reference sequence). This CDR3 is built from 12 residues. The CDR3 DNA reads as TGTGCCAGCAGTACTGGGGCCAACGTCCTGACTTTC. Its protein is CASSTGANVLTF.

The V call is TRBV7-9, the J call TRBJ2-3; 9 nucleotides line up with TRBD2. Germline lookup yields CDR1 SEHNR and CDR2 FQNEAQ (reference sequence). Trimming at V came to 5 bases and at J to 5 bases, leaving 8 bases not matched to a gene. This CDR3 contains 15 residues. CDR3 loop: CASSLTSGLGDTQYF. The CDR3 DNA is TGTGCCAGCAGCCTGACTAGCGGTCTGGGAGATACGCAGTATTTT. Filled out from reference TRBV7-9 and TRBJ2-3, the complete variable domain reads DTGVSQNPRHKITKRGQNVTFRCDPISEHNRLYWYRQTLGQGPEFLTYFQNEAQLEKSRLLSDRFSAERPKGSFSTLEIQRTEQGDSAMYLCASSLTSGLGDTQYFGPGTRLTVL.

The chain is built from TRBV5-4 and TRBJ2-1; 8 bases are shared with TRBD2. V trimming: 0 bases; J trimming: 7 bases; junction bases outside the gene matches: 6. CDR1 is SGHNT and CDR2 is YYREEE in the germline V gene (reference sequence). This CDR3 region has 15 residues. The CDR3 region is CASSLDRTSLNEQFF. The CDR3 coding sequence is TGTGCCAGCAGCTTGGACCGGACTAGCCTGAATGAGCAGTTCTTC.